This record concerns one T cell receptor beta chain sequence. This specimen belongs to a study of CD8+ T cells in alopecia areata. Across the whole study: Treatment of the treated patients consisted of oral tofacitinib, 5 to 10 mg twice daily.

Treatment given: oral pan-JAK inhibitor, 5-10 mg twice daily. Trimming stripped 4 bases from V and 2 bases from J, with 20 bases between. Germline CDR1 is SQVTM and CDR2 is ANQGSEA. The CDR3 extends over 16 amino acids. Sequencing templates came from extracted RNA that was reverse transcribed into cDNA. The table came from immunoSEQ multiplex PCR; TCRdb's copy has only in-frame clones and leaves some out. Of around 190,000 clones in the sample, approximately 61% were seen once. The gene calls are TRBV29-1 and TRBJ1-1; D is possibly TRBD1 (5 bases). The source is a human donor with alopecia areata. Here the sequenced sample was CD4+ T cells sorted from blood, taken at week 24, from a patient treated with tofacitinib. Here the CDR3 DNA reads TGCAGCGTTGTCGGATTGGGACCCCGGAACAACACTGAAGCTTTCTTT. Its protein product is CSVVGLGPRNNTEAFF.